This TCR beta chain was profiled in a study of blood T cell repertoires in COVID-19. Study-wide background: T cells, B-cell-depleted T cells, or PBMCs supplied cDNA or gDNA.

Sequenced by immunoSEQ multiplex PCR; TCRdb stores in-frame clones only, minus some. The data show roughly 200,000 clones, roughly 86% seen once. Trimming cost V 3 bases and J 6 bases, with 14 bases left between them. The CDR3 spans 14 residues. CDR1 is MGHDK, CDR2 SYGVNS, per germline. The receptor comes from a man aged 40-49 years with acute COVID-19. Sequencing was done on a sample of PBMCs or T cells enriched from blood (not recorded which). The gene calls are TRBV25-1 and TRBJ1-1; D not certain. The CDR3, as DNA: TGTGCCAGCAGTGACCCAGTGAAAGGAGCTGAAGCTTTCTTT. It encodes CASSDPVKGAEAFF.